One sample yielded the 7 T cell receptor beta chains listed below, sequenced in a study of regulatory T cells in long-lasting Graves disease. Arm-PCR with iRepertoire HTBI primers amplified the CDR3 regions for these TCR beta libraries. TCRdb analysed the multiplex PCR reads with MiXCR anew, one entry per CDR3 protein. The data show around 400,000 distinct CDR3 sequences, with 23% seen just once and around 26% held by the top ten. Specified time point: persistent/refractory GD, antithyroid drugs over 5 years with positive TRAb. PBMC RNA was the source of the TCR library. The sample here was peripheral blood mononuclear cells (PBMCs), taken when the disease was refractory, from a patient treated with antithyroid drugs. Receptors originate from a female donor with Graves disease.

This clonotype has a count of ten or more. This chain links TRBV2 with TRBJ2-7; possible D gene TRBD2, 6 bases. Germline CDR1 reads SNHLY; CDR2 reads FYNNEI. V gave up 6 bases and J gave up 4 bases, with 13 bases separating them. The CDR3 is 13 residues long. The CDR3 DNA sequence: TGTGCCAGCAGGACCGACAGCGGGTACGAGCAGTACTTC. Amino acids: CASRTDSGYEQYF.

The chain couples TRBV24-1 to TRBJ2-6, with a tentative D call TRBD2 (5 bases). The CDR3 totals 17 residues. Germline CDR1 is KGHDR and CDR2 is SFDVKD. Between the trimmed V and J ends, which lost 0 bases and 3 bases, there was a span of 11 bases. For the CDR3, the DNA is TGTGCCACCAGTGATTTGCCGGGGATTGATGGGGCCAACGTCCTGACTTTC. It is translated as CATSDLPGIDGANVLTF.

As regards this clonotype: Compared with germline, one end of the junction differs, possibly owing to a read error. The rearrangement joins TRBV2 to TRBJ1-1; D perhaps matches TRBD1 (6 bases). This CDR3 contains 14 residues. Per the germline V gene, CDR1 is SNHLY and CDR2 is FYNNEI. CDR3 residues: CASRDPGANTEASF. The CDR3 DNA reads as TGTGCCAGCAGGGACCCAGGGGCGAACACTGAAGCTTCCTTT.

This clonotype has a count of ten or more. The rearrangement joins TRBV28 to TRBJ1-1, with a weak D call TRBD1 (6 bases). The V gene's germline CDR1 is MDHEN and CDR2 SYDVKM. The CDR3 extends over 13 amino acids. V was pared by 2 bases and J by 7 bases, with 11 bases between. The CDR3 loop is CASSLGGPIEAFF. CDR3 nucleotides: TGTGCCAGCAGTTTAGGGGGGCCAATTGAAGCTTTCTTT.

Many counts were recorded for this clonotype. One junction end disagrees with the germline gene, perhaps due to a read error. The rearrangement uses TRBV12-3 or TRBV12-4 and TRBJ2-7; a possible D gene is TRBD1 (6 bases). The CDR3 sequence is 15 residues long. CDR3 loop: CASRDRTVGTYVQYF. CDR3 nucleotides: TGTGCCAGCAGGGATCGGACAGTTGGAACCTACGTGCAGTACTTC.

CDR3 nucleotides: TGTGCCTGGAGTCGGGGGCTGAATGGCTACACCTTC. Protein product: CAWSRGLNGYTF. The chain has TRBV30 and TRBJ1-2, with D maybe TRBD1 (6 bases). The CDR3 loop spans 12 amino acids. The V gene's germline CDR1 is GTSNPN and CDR2 SVGIG (reference sequence). The ends were cut back, 2 bases at V and 6 bases at J, with 10 bases in the middle.

V and J are TRBV30 and TRBJ1-1, with a tentative D call TRBD1 (6 bases). Per the germline V gene, CDR1 is GTSNPN and CDR2 is SVGIG (reference sequence). Trimming shortened V by 7 bases and J by 5 bases, and 17 bases separated the two germline ends. The CDR3 spans 13 residues. The CDR3 nucleotides read TGTGCCTCCAACCAACAGGGATATACTGAAGCTTTCTTT. Protein product: CASNQQGYTEAFF.